This T cell receptor beta chain was documented in a study of cytomegalovirus exposure and HLA in healthy donors. Study results and limitations: Among donors in an Asian-associated ancestry cluster, a later analysis reportedly found fewer N-insertions than the roughly 610-donor mean. More clonal expansion characterized HLA-associated TCR beta chains than equally common others in a later analysis. The authors enumerated over 150 TCR beta chains as linked to cytomegalovirus. TCR beta V- and J-gene trimming was later associated with a missense DCLRE1C variant.

The V segment lost 6 bases and the J segment 4 bases; nucleotides outside the gene matches: 7. The CDR3 length is 14 residues. Germline CDR1 reads SGHTA; CDR2 reads FQGNSA. Both 60 Vbeta primers and 13 Jbeta primers went into the PCR. The protocol was immunoSEQ multiplex PCR, while the TCRdb copy is restricted to in-frame clones and leaves out a portion. The sample's table shows about 100,000 clones. As for this clone: The antigen remains undetermined.

Sequenced material: PBMCs. The chain combines TRBV7-2 with TRBJ1-2, with 8 positions matching TRBD1. This sequence was found in a man aged 45-65 years in good health and CMV-seronegative. The CDR3 region is CASSLGQEFYGYTF. The CDR3 DNA sequence: TGTGCCAGCAGTTTGGGACAGGAGTTCTATGGCTACACCTTC. Full variable domain (rest looked up from reference TRBV7-2 and TRBJ1-2): GAGVSQSPSNKVTEKGKDVELRCDPISGHTALYWYRQSLGQGLEFLIYFQGNSAPDKSGLPSDRFSAERTGGSVSTLTIQRTQQEDSAVYLCASSLGQEFYGYTFGSGTRLTVV.